This T cell receptor (beta chain) was recorded in a study of CD8 T cells in Susac syndrome. Study outcomes and limitations: The number of individuals included in the study's TCR sequencing and HLA analysis was acknowledged as relatively small.

Random-hexamer reverse transcription was applied to roughly 0.45 to 1 ug RNA. The TCR beta CDR3 was amplified by immunoSEQ multiplex PCR across 54 Vbeta, 13 Jbeta. TCRdb processed the immunoSEQ multiplex PCR reads anew with MiXCR; each CDR3 protein has one entry. Among about 110,000 distinct CDR3 sequences, about 95% were seen once, and the ten largest hold 0.096%. This CDR3 comprises 16 residues. Per germline, CDR1 SGHDN and CDR2 FVKESK. Trimming cost V 4 bases and J 3 bases, with 15 bases left between them. From blood CD8+ and CD4+ T cells, the TCR beta chain was sequenced. Healthy donors served as age- and sex-matched controls. As to this clonotype: Antigen unknown.

The sequencing input was CD4+ T cells from PBMCs. The clonotype was recovered from a human donor in good health. This chain uses TRBV14 with TRBJ2-2; D might be TRBD1 or TRBD2, each matching 6 bases. CDR3 in DNA: TGTGCCAGCAGCCCCCTCCGGGGGCGGGACACCGGGGAGCTGTTTTTT. Translated: CASSPLRGRDTGELFF. The whole variable domain, remainder taken from reference TRBV14 and TRBJ2-2, is EAGVTQFPSHSVIEKGQTVTLRCDPISGHDNLYWYRRVMGKEIKFLLHFVKESKQDESGMPNNRFLAERTGGTYSTLKVQPAELEDSGVYFCASSPLRGRDTGELFFGEGSRLTVL.